The text below deals with one TCR beta chain. What it recognizes is unknown. This entry belongs to a study of cytomegalovirus exposure and HLA in healthy donors. Primers for the PCR totalled 60 Vbeta and 13 Jbeta. Generated by immunoSEQ multiplex PCR, the TCRdb table keeps only in-frame clones and is missing some. Of around 55,000 clones in the sample, roughly 77% were seen once. The CDR3 is 16 amino acids. The V gene's germline CDR1 is SGHNT and CDR2 YYREEE (reference sequence). V shed 0 bases and J 6 bases; nucleotides not matched to a gene: 3. Findings and caveats of the study: It was likely that a cluster of highly shared sequence variants was a sequencing artifact. Roughly uniform depth of sequencing across donors was assumed in presence/absence analyses.

The specimen was PBMCs. This clonotype was sampled from a female donor in good health and CMV-seronegative. The rearrangement links TRBV5-4 to TRBJ2-3; 14 nucleotides align to TRBD2. For the CDR3, the DNA is TGTGCCAGCAGCTTGGGACTAGCGGGGGGGTGGGATACGCAGTATTTT. The encoded protein is CASSLGLAGGWDTQYF.